These 23 T cell receptor beta chains were all obtained from the same sample, sequenced in a study of CD8+ T cells in alopecia areata. Reverse transcription of extracted RNA yielded cDNA, which provided the sequencing template. TCRdb's copy holds only in-frame clones and misses some; the assay was immunoSEQ multiplex PCR. The profile shows about 150,000 clones, roughly 60% of them singletons. The source material was CD4+ T cells sorted from blood. These TCRs come from a human donor in good health.

The V call is TRBV6-5, the J call TRBJ2-7; D is tentatively TRBD1 or TRBD2 (5 bases each). The CDR3 is 15 amino acids. Germline CDR1 reads MNHEY; CDR2 reads SVGAGI. Between the trimmed V and J ends, which lost 6 bases and 0 bases, there was a span of 15 bases. CDR3 protein: CASSSEGLSSYEQYF. Here the CDR3 DNA reads TGTGCCAGCAGCTCCGAGGGGTTGAGCTCCTACGAGCAGTACTTC.

The rearrangement joins TRBV29-1 to TRBJ2-3, with 8 bases fitting TRBD2. With V trimmed by 0 bases and J by 3 bases, 17 bases remained unmatched. Germline V lookup: CDR1 SQVTM, CDR2 ANQGSEA. This CDR3 comprises 19 residues. CDR3 sequence (DNA): TGCAGCGTTGAAGATAAAAGATCCCCTCGGGGGGGAAGAACAGATACGCAGTATTTT. It encodes CSVEDKRSPRGGRTDTQYF.

The gene calls are TRBV29-1 and TRBJ1-1; no firm D call. Germline V lookup: CDR1 SQVTM, CDR2 ANQGSEA. There are 14 residues in the CDR3. V lost 3 bases and J lost 0, with 11 bases in between. CDR3 sequence: CSVDLGRLNTEAFF. CDR3 nucleotide sequence: TGCAGCGTTGATCTTGGACGGTTGAACACTGAAGCTTTCTTT.

The rearrangement joins TRBV29-1 to TRBJ2-7; D ambiguous. Germline assignment: CDR1 SQVTM and CDR2 ANQGSEA. CDR3 size: 13 residues. Trimming took 4 bases from V and 1 from J, leaving 11 bases between them. This CDR3 reads CSVAGGESYEQYF. The CDR3 DNA reads as TGCAGCGTTGCGGGTGGCGAGTCCTACGAGCAGTACTTC.

This clone came up once. The rearrangement uses TRBV29-1 and TRBJ2-5; either TRBD1 or TRBD2 may fit D (5 bases each). The V gene's germline CDR1 is SQVTM and CDR2 ANQGSEA. This CDR3 spans 15 amino acids. Trimming pared 3 bases from V and 1 base from J, leaving 15 bases between. This CDR3 is CSVDPGDGLQETQYF. The CDR3 nucleotides are TGCAGCGTTGACCCCGGGGACGGCCTCCAAGAGACCCAGTACTTC.

The table lists this clone with a few counts. The chain joins TRBV29-1 to TRBJ2-3; D not resolved. CDR3 size: 10 residues. Germline CDR1 SQVTM, CDR2 ANQGSEA. The germline V and J ends were trimmed by 4 bases and 8 bases, with 7 bases remaining between them. CDR3 in DNA: TGCAGCGTTGGGGAACTTACGCAGTATTTT. Encoded protein: CSVGELTQYF.

The CDR3 DNA is TGTGCCAGCAGCTTGGATACAGGGGTGAACACTGAAGCTTTCTTT. This sequence encodes CASSLDTGVNTEAFF. This sequence joins TRBV5-4 and TRBJ1-1; 7 bases fit TRBD1. Unmatched junction bases numbered 2, after V lost 0 bases and J lost 0 bases. CDR1 is SGHNT and CDR2 is YYREEE in the germline V gene (reference sequence). CDR3 length equals 15 residues. Full variable domain (rest looked up from reference TRBV5-4 and TRBJ1-1): ETGVTQSPTHLIKTRGQQVTLRCSSQSGHNTVSWYQQALGQGPQFIFQYYREEENGRGNFPPRFSGLQFPNYSSELNVNALELDDSALYLCASSLDTGVNTEAFFGQGTRLTVV.

This clone appeared a few times. This rearrangement joins TRBV5-1 to TRBJ2-6; D gene ambiguous. Germline loops: CDR1 SGHRS, CDR2 YFSETQ. The CDR3 runs 16 residues. V was shortened by 0 bases and J by 0 bases, with 7 bases between the two germline ends. CDR3 coding DNA: TGCGCCAGCAGCTTGGTTCCCAGCTCTGGGGCCAACGTCCTGACTTTC. It translates to CASSLVPSSGANVLTF.

The chain is built from TRBV29-1 and TRBJ1-1; weak D call: TRBD1 (6 bases). V was pared by 3 bases and J by 10 bases, with 12 bases between. CDR1 and CDR2 (germline): SQVTM, ANQGSEA. CDR3 size: 11 residues. The CDR3 DNA is TGCAGCGTTGACAGGGGAAAGGGAGCTTTCTTT. This encodes CSVDRGKGAFF.

The chain has TRBV29-1 and TRBJ2-1, with TRBD2 matching over 13 bases. Germline CDR1 SQVTM, CDR2 ANQGSEA. J lost 12 bases, V lost 7 bases, and 21 bases had no gene match. The CDR3 length is 17 residues. The CDR3 region has the DNA TGCAGCGCCCAGCTCCTCCCGGGACTAGCGGGAAGGTATTTGCAGTTCTTC. As protein: CSAQLLPGLAGRYLQFF.

This chain uses TRBV28 with TRBJ1-5, with TRBD1 matching over 7 bases. CDR1 is MDHEN, CDR2 SYDVKM, per germline. This CDR3 spans 15 amino acids. Trimming cost V 5 bases and J 1 base; bases outside gene matches: 5. CDR3 bases: TGTGCCAGCAGTAGACAGGGAGTGAGCAATCAGCCCCAGCATTTT. It specifies CASSRQGVSNQPQHF. Together with reference TRBV28 and TRBJ1-5, the CDR3 gives the full variable domain: DVKVTQSSRYLVKRTGEKVFLECVQDMDHENMFWYRQDPGLGLRLIYFSYDVKMKEKGDIPEGYSVSREKKERFSLILESASTNQTSMYLCASSRQGVSNQPQHFGDGTRLSIL.

The chain has TRBV25-1 and TRBJ1-2, with D tentatively TRBD1 (5 bases). The CDR3 spans 14 residues. Per the germline V gene, CDR1 is MGHDK and CDR2 is SYGVNS. V lost 3 bases, J lost 8 bases, and 16 bases lay in between. CDR3 region: CASSDAPGRPGYTF. Here the CDR3 DNA reads TGTGCCAGCAGTGACGCTCCGGGACGGCCCGGCTACACCTTC.

V usage is TRBV29-1 and J usage is TRBJ2-7; 8 nucleotides align to TRBD2. Trimming took 5 bases from V and 3 from J; bases not matched to a gene: 0. The CDR3 is made up of 11 amino acids. Germline assignment: CDR1 SQVTM and CDR2 ANQGSEA. The CDR3 sequence: CSVTSGYEQYF. The CDR3, as DNA: TGCAGCGTTACTAGCGGCTACGAGCAGTACTTC.

The V and J genes are TRBV2 and TRBJ1-2; TRBD1 matches 10 bases. V lost 7 bases to trimming and J lost 4 bases; unmatched junction nucleotides: 3. This CDR3 comprises 13 residues. Per the germline V gene, CDR1 is SNHLY and CDR2 is FYNNEI. The CDR3 DNA follows: TGTGCCAGCATAGGGGACAGGGGCTATGGCTACACCTTC. Protein product: CASIGDRGYGYTF. Variable domain in full (rest from reference TRBV2 and TRBJ1-2): EPEVTQTPSHQVTQMGQEVILRCVPISNHLYFYWYRQILGQKVEFLVSFYNNEISEKSEIFDDQFSVERPDGSNFTLKIRSTKLEDSAMYFCASIGDRGYGYTFGSGTRLTVV.

V gene TRBV29-1 combines with J gene TRBJ2-2; D is ambiguous. V shed 5 bases and J shed 2 bases, with 12 bases lying between them. The CDR3 consists of 14 residues. Germline loops: CDR1 SQVTM, CDR2 ANQGSEA. CDR3 residues: CSVLRGTNTGELFF. DNA for the CDR3: TGCAGCGTTCTTCGCGGTACAAACACCGGGGAGCTGTTTTTT.

This clone was counted between two and nine times. The chain carries TRBV5-1 and TRBJ1-2; 7 nucleotides align to TRBD1. V lost 5 bases to trimming and J lost 2 bases; unmatched junction nucleotides: 9. The CDR3 runs 15 residues. Germline values: CDR1 SGHRS, CDR2 YFSETQ. The CDR3 protein is CASRPNRGSNYGYTF. The DNA for the CDR3 is TGCGCCAGCAGGCCAAACAGGGGTTCAAACTATGGCTACACCTTC.

The chain couples TRBV4-1 to TRBJ2-3; possibly TRBD2 for D (5 bases). This CDR3 is 16 amino acids long. CDR1 and CDR2 (germline): MGHRA, YSYEKL. Trimming removed 1 base from V and 11 bases from J, with 22 bases in between. As DNA, the CDR3 is TGCGCCAGCAGCCAAGGCAATCCCCAAACTAGTAGGAGGCAGTATTTT. Protein sequence: CASSQGNPQTSRRQYF.

This clone was picked up one time. V is TRBV2 and J is TRBJ2-1; 11 nucleotides align to TRBD2. J lost 4 bases, V lost 9 bases, and 5 bases had no gene match. This CDR3 region has 14 residues. Germline lookup yields CDR1 SNHLY and CDR2 FYNNEI. As DNA, the CDR3 is TGTGCCAGACCTCGACTAGCGGGATACAATGAGCAGTTCTTC. Its protein product is CARPRLAGYNEQFF. The complete variable domain, with remaining parts taken from reference TRBV2 and TRBJ2-1, reads EPEVTQTPSHQVTQMGQEVILRCVPISNHLYFYWYRQILGQKVEFLVSFYNNEISEKSEIFDDQFSVERPDGSNFTLKIRSTKLEDSAMYFCARPRLAGYNEQFFGPGTRLTVL.

J is TRBJ2-7 and V is TRBV27; 8 bases agree with TRBD1. Germline loops: CDR1 MNHEY, CDR2 SMNVEV (reference sequence). V gave up 1 base and J gave up 3 bases; unmatched junction bases: 8. The CDR3 is 16 amino acids. The CDR3 DNA reads TGTGCCAGCAGTTTATTGTCGGCAGGGGGCCTCTACGAGCAGTACTTC. Protein product: CASSLLSAGGLYEQYF.

This chain joins TRBV11-2 and TRBJ2-7; TRBD1 is a possible D gene (5 bases). Germline CDR1 and CDR2: SGHAT and FQNNGV. The CDR3 loop spans 15 amino acids. V lost 5 bases to trimming and J lost 2 bases, with 16 bases between them. This chain's CDR3 is CASSPLRGMTYEQYF. In DNA form, the CDR3 reads TGTGCCAGCAGCCCCTTAAGGGGCATGACCTACGAGCAGTACTTC.

This sequence joins TRBV30 and TRBJ1-2; the D gene is possibly TRBD1 (6 bases). The germline V gene has CDR1 GTSNPN and CDR2 SVGIG (reference sequence). Trimming removed 6 bases at V and 10 bases at J, with 12 bases between. The CDR3 loop spans 10 amino acids. The CDR3 region has the DNA TGTGCCTGCATACAGGGTGACTACACCTTC. It yields the protein CACIQGDYTF.

V usage is TRBV2 and J usage is TRBJ2-5; D may match TRBD1 or TRBD2 (6 bases each). Germline CDR1 is SNHLY and CDR2 is FYNNEI. V was trimmed by 3 bases and J by 5 bases, leaving 10 bases between them. This CDR3 region has 13 residues. In DNA, the CDR3 is TGTGCCAGCAGTGAGGGGGGCTTGGAGACCCAGTACTTC. Residues: CASSEGGLETQYF.

Concerning this clone itself: Other nucleotide sequences from this sample produce the same CDR3. This chain links TRBV29-1 with TRBJ1-1, with a weak D call TRBD1 (5 bases). With 4 bases removed from V and 0 bases from J, the gap between germline ends came to 9 bases. CDR1 and CDR2 (germline): SQVTM, ANQGSEA. CDR3 length: 13 amino acids. CDR3 loop: CSVARRVNTEAFF. As DNA, the CDR3 is TGCAGCGTTGCCCGCAGGGTGAACACTGAAGCTTTCTTT.